A selection of T cell receptor beta chains follows, all from one sample in a study of blood T cells in healthy people across ages. One entry per CDR3 protein, called by TCRdb with MiXCR from the 5' RACE reads. This table holds about a million distinct CDR3 sequences, roughly 51% found once. The material sequenced was blood. All receptors derive from a woman in her sixties in good health. The CDR3 runs from the conserved cysteine through the conserved F or W. Each record gives: clone size, J gene, V gene, D gene, CDR3 length, CDR3 protein, CDR3 DNA. A D gene is named only where the DNA matches it firmly. Part of the rows lack a size; the others show once, few, many or a class for expanded clones.

- TRBJ2-7 TRBV7-9 - 12 CASRESSYEQYF TGTGCCAGCCGGGAAAGCTCCTACGAGCAGTACTTC
once TRBJ2-5 TRBV19 TRBD2 15 CASIGTSGSLETQYF TGTGCCAGTATAGGGACTAGCGGGAGTCTGGAGACCCAGTACTTC
few TRBJ1-5 TRBV28 - 17 CASSFLLFGRGVQPQHF TGTGCCAGCAGTTTCCTTTTATTCGGGAGAGGTGTACAGCCCCAGCATTTT
- TRBJ2-1 TRBV20-1 - 16 CSARVMLAAIYNEQFF TGCAGTGCTAGAGTAATGCTGGCGGCCATCTACAATGAGCAGTTCTTC
- TRBJ2-7 TRBV27 - 16 CASSLRGSRGGYEQYF TGTGCCAGCAGTTTAAGGGGCTCAAGGGGCGGGTACGAGCAGTACTTC
- TRBJ2-5 TRBV12-3/TRBV12-4 TRBD2 15 CASTSASGTGETQYF TGTGCCAGCACTAGCGCTAGCGGGACTGGGGAGACCCAGTACTTC
- TRBJ2-7 TRBV6-5 TRBD1 18 CASSSTGGLLPHSYEQYF TGTGCCAGCAGTTCGACAGGGGGCCTCCTGCCTCATTCCTACGAGCAGTACTTC
- TRBJ2-3 TRBV20-1 - 14 CSADGTFSPDTQYF TGCAGCGCTGACGGGACTTTCTCACCAGATACGCAGTATTTT
- TRBJ2-7 TRBV11-2 - 14 CASSLSKKGYEQYF TGTGCCAGCAGCTTGAGCAAGAAAGGCTACGAGCAGTACTTC
- TRBJ1-2 TRBV2 TRBD1 13 CASRETGDYGYTF TGTGCCAGCAGGGAGACAGGGGACTATGGCTACACCTTC
- TRBJ2-3 TRBV20-1 - 15 CSARVLGGFTDTQYF TGCAGTGCTAGAGTTCTAGGTGGATTCACAGATACGCAGTATTTT
- TRBJ1-2 TRBV28 - 14 CASRLTRGLNGYTF TGTGCCAGCAGACTTACGCGGGGTTTAAATGGCTACACCTTC
- TRBJ2-2 TRBV7-9 - 13 CASSSLVAGELFF TGTGCCAGCAGCTCCCTAGTGGCCGGGGAGCTGTTTTTT
- TRBJ2-2 TRBV7-6 - 19 CASSLVSISGSLRTGELFF TGTGCCAGTAGCTTAGTTAGTATTAGTGGGAGTTTGCGGACCGGGGAGCTGTTTTTT
- TRBJ1-5 TRBV20-1 - 18 CSARDQADEYPSNQPQHF TGCAGTGCTAGAGATCAGGCAGACGAGTACCCAAGCAATCAGCCCCAGCATTTT
- TRBJ1-2 TRBV4-1 TRBD1 15 CASSRSGTGLVRYTF TGCGCCAGCAGCCGTTCTGGGACAGGGCTTGTACGCTACACCTTC
few TRBJ2-1 TRBV5-1 TRBD2 19 CASSLGGASGTPRDNEQFF TGCGCCAGCAGCTTGGGGGGGGCTAGCGGGACACCTCGAGACAATGAGCAGTTCTTC
once TRBJ1-5 TRBV20-1 - 13 CSAAMGGNQPQHF TGCAGTGCCGCAATGGGGGGCAATCAGCCCCAGCATTTT
- TRBJ2-5 TRBV7-2 TRBD2 17 CASSLGLPASGMETQYF TGTGCCAGCAGCTTAGGTCTACCGGCTAGCGGGATGGAGACCCAGTACTTC
- TRBJ1-2 TRBV6-1 - 13 CASSERRVGGYTF TGTGCCAGCAGTGAACGTCGGGTTGGAGGCTACACCTTC
- TRBJ2-5 TRBV29-1 - 14 CSGSGTRGVSEQYF TGCAGCGGCTCCGGGACACGGGGGGTCAGTGAGCAGTACTTC
- TRBJ2-7 TRBV30 TRBD1 14 CAWSVWTGGYEQYF TGTGCCTGGAGTGTATGGACAGGGGGCTACGAGCAGTACTTC
- TRBJ1-5 TRBV7-6 - 15 CASSLAGPGNQPQHF TGTGCCAGCAGCTTAGCCGGGCCCGGCAATCAGCCCCAGCATTTT
- TRBJ1-6 TRBV7-8 TRBD1 19 CASSLAVFSDRAEDSPLHF TGTGCCAGCAGCTTGGCGGTATTTTCGGACAGGGCGGAGGATTCACCCCTCCACTTT
few TRBJ1-2 TRBV12-3/TRBV12-4 TRBD1 16 CASSSRGTGGSGGYTF TGTGCCAGCAGCTCCCGAGGGACAGGGGGAAGCGGAGGCTACACCTTC
many TRBJ1-2 TRBV5-6 TRBD1 14 CASSLGQGRSGYTF TGTGCCAGCAGCCTAGGACAGGGGAGATCTGGCTACACCTTC